This is a list of T cell receptor beta chains from one sample in a study of identical twins. Using its own MiXCR run on the 5' RACE reads, TCRdb lists one record per CDR3 protein. The sample holds about 460,000 distinct CDR3 sequences, about 14% seen once. These data also formed part of another study, on yellow fever vaccine responses in identical twins.

What was sequenced was CD4+ T cells sorted from blood. The receptors stem from a woman aged 18-29 years in good health. Both conserved end residues are part of each CDR3. A row's size may be missing; if present it is once, few, many or a size class.

>TRBJ2-1|TRBV6-2/TRBV6-3|-
CASSSVREQFF
>TRBJ2-1|TRBV5-1|few
CASSPEPPAGLNEQFF
>TRBJ1-4|TRBV5-1|-
CASSRDSQATNEKLFF
>TRBJ1-4|TRBV20-1|-
CSARDSRGAEKLFF
>TRBJ1-1|TRBV28|-
CASRLGLRISEAFF
>TRBJ2-7|TRBV12-3/TRBV12-4|-
CASNGEERDEQYF
>TRBJ2-3|TRBV20-1|few
CSAAPGLAGVTDTQYF
>TRBJ2-2|TRBV16|few
CASKGTRNTGELFF
>TRBJ2-7|TRBV3-1|-
CASSPLGDSYEQYF
>TRBJ2-3|TRBV19|-
CAMSPGVATSTDTQYF
>TRBJ2-2|TRBV7-7|-
CASSLASGSTGELFF
>TRBJ1-4|TRBV7-9|many
CASSLGAGRNEKLFF
>TRBJ2-1|TRBV3-1|-
CASSQGLAGGRNEQFF
>TRBJ2-3|TRBV20-1|few
CSATSPSTDTQYF
>TRBJ2-3|TRBV4-3|many
CASSRVWGESTDTQYF
>TRBJ2-3|TRBV7-2|few
CASSSGLSIPSTDTQYF
>TRBJ2-2|TRBV6-2/TRBV6-3|-
CASNGGARSGELFF
>TRBJ2-7|TRBV5-6|-
CASSFTRDSPFYEQYF
>TRBJ2-7|TRBV7-8|many
CASSGTFPSYEQYF
>TRBJ2-1|TRBV5-1|few
CASSSLSGRPYNEQFF
>TRBJ2-5|TRBV4-3|few
CASSHDRKETQYF
>TRBJ2-1|TRBV7-2|few
CASSFRRLAGGHNEQFF
>TRBJ2-3|TRBV12-3/TRBV12-4|-
CASRLGLAGVGTDTQYF
>TRBJ1-4|TRBV6-1|few
CASSLSGTPGGKLFF
>TRBJ2-7|TRBV4-1|few
CASSQEGPTIYEQYF
>TRBJ1-1|TRBV28|-
CASSRSRPMNTEAFF
>TRBJ2-3|TRBV10-3|-
CAISDAGKVGDTQYF
>TRBJ2-4|TRBV6-5|-
CASSYSRGDGKNIQYF
>TRBJ2-3|TRBV11-2|few
CASSSRGGASGSTDTQYF
>TRBJ2-2|TRBV7-7|few
CASSPTAGSTGELFF
>TRBJ1-4|TRBV9|-
CASSASDRGPIGSNEKLFF
>TRBJ1-1|TRBV29-1|many
CSVTTGGLPEAFF
>TRBJ1-4|TRBV21-1|few
CASSKGFGPRNLNEKLFF
>TRBJ2-7|TRBV6-2/TRBV6-3|many
CASKGYEQYF
>TRBJ2-5|TRBV12-3/TRBV12-4|-
CASSFAQKETQYF
>TRBJ2-5|TRBV28|many
CASSLRGIQETQYF
>TRBJ2-7|TRBV7-8|-
CASSPSRREQYF
>TRBJ1-2|TRBV19|-
CASRSDKNYGYTF
>TRBJ2-1|TRBV7-3|few
CASSLNSQEQFF
>TRBJ2-1|TRBV5-5|few
CASSLVEQFF
>TRBJ2-1|TRBV20-1|few
CSARALAGSYNEQFF
>TRBJ2-3|TRBV11-2|few
CASSLGDSGGRHLTDTQYF
>TRBJ2-5|TRBV10-3|-
CAISEGQQETQYF
>TRBJ1-1|TRBV5-1|-
CASSLVAGSTEAFF
>TRBJ2-1|TRBV7-9|-
CASSLGRGDRGASEQFF
>TRBJ1-2|TRBV6-1|-
CASRRGQGALGYTF
>TRBJ2-3|TRBV14|many
CASSQEFSGHTDTQYF
>TRBJ2-1|TRBV12-3/TRBV12-4|few
CASKTRDNEQFF
>TRBJ2-1|TRBV7-3|few
CASSIAGSYNEQFF
>TRBJ2-7|TRBV30|-
CAWRGPAYEQYF
>TRBJ2-5|TRBV12-3/TRBV12-4|-
CASSFDVKTQYF
>TRBJ2-7|TRBV5-1|few
CASSLRSGTGFYEQYF